This T cell receptor (beta chain) derives from a study of cytomegalovirus exposure and HLA in healthy donors. Study observations and caveats: Among TCR beta chains, those listed as cytomegalovirus-associated numbered around 160. CMV antigen specificity was confirmed in vitro for a few CMV-associated chains.

Germline CDR1 and CDR2: SGHVS and FQNEAQ. The J segment lost 0 bases and the V segment lost 1 base, leaving 2 bases of the junction unmatched. This CDR3 has 15 residues. On this clone itself: Antigen: not known.

This table comes from immunoSEQ multiplex PCR, and its TCRdb copy is limited to in-frame clones, with some not included. Of about 110,000 clones in the sample, roughly 90% were seen once. The specimen was PBMCs. This receptor was taken from a woman aged 18-29 years in good health and CMV-seronegative. V usage is TRBV7-8 and J usage is TRBJ1-1; the match to TRBD1 covers 7 bases. In DNA form, the CDR3 reads TGTGCCAGCAGCTTAGTGGGACAGCTGAACACTGAAGCTTTCTTT. Protein product: CASSLVGQLNTEAFF.